The next 13 T cell receptor beta chains were all read from a single sample in a study of blood T cell repertoires in COVID-19. Data came from immunoSEQ multiplex PCR; TCRdb stores just in-frame clones and leaves some out. Here the sample spans some 250,000 clones, 70% to 90% being singletons. Sequencing was done on a sample of peripheral blood. These receptors all stem from a human donor in a cohort sampled during active COVID-19.

The chain couples TRBV5-1 to TRBJ1-6; tentatively, D is TRBD1 (5 bases). The CDR3 has 15 residues. V shed 0 bases and J shed 14 bases, with 18 bases lying between them. From germline, CDR1 is SGHRS and CDR2 YFSETQ. CDR3 sequence (DNA): TGCGCCAGCAGCTTGGATCGGGAGGACAATAGGGCCCTCCACTTT. Amino acid sequence: CASSLDREDNRALHF.

The chain recombines TRBV7-2 with TRBJ1-5; 11 bases match TRBD1. The CDR3 has 15 residues. Germline V gene sequence: CDR1 SGHTA, CDR2 FQGNSA. V dropped 5 bases and J dropped 9; count of bases not matched to a gene: 9. The CDR3 DNA follows: TGTGCCAGCAGCGCCGGGACAGGGGGTAAAGGGCCCCAGCATTTT. Protein product: CASSAGTGGKGPQHF.

This CDR3 reads CSVGRGQGGDTQYF. CDR3 bases: TGCAGCGTCGGACGAGGACAGGGTGGAGATACGCAGTATTTT. The chain carries TRBV29-1 and TRBJ2-3; 8 positions agree with TRBD1. The CDR3 spans 14 residues. CDR1 is SQVTM, CDR2 ANQGSEA, per germline. V lost 6 bases, J lost 5 bases, and 10 bases stayed unmatched.

The chain combines TRBV7-2 with TRBJ2-3; TRBD2 might be the D (6 bases). This CDR3 spans 16 amino acids. The V end lost 2 bases, the J end lost 4 bases, and 16 bases lay between the germline ends. Germline CDR1 is SGHTA and CDR2 is FQGNSA. The CDR3 protein is CASSLRDWGVSDTQYF. As DNA, the CDR3 is TGTGCCAGCAGCTTAAGGGACTGGGGGGTTTCAGATACGCAGTATTTT.

The CDR3: CASSLPNNRGAEAFF. CDR3 DNA: TGTGCCAGCAGCTTACCAAATAATCGGGGAGCTGAAGCTTTCTTT. The chain joins TRBV7-8 to TRBJ1-1; no definite D call. This CDR3 comprises 15 residues. The V gene lost 2 bases and the J gene lost 6 bases, with 16 bases spanning the gap. CDR1 and CDR2 from the germline V gene are SGHVS and FQNEAQ.

The chain employs TRBV14 and TRBJ1-6; D not resolved. The CDR3 spans 15 residues. Germline V gene sequence: CDR1 SGHDN, CDR2 FVKESK. Trimming took 1 base from V and 7 from J, leaving 11 bases between them. The CDR3 region is CASSQGGLPNSPLHF. CDR3 sequence (DNA): TGTGCCAGCAGCCAAGGCGGGCTACCCAATTCACCCCTCCACTTT.

The J gene is TRBJ1-1, the V gene TRBV27; the D gene is possibly TRBD1 (5 bases). This CDR3 region has 14 residues. Germline V gene data show CDR1 as MNHEY and CDR2 as SMNVEV (reference sequence). V lost 3 bases to trimming and J lost 9 bases, with 17 bases between them. The CDR3: CASSFLKTDDQAFF. CDR3 nucleotides: TGTGCCAGCAGTTTCCTTAAGACAGACGATCAAGCTTTCTTT.

The chain is built from TRBV7-2 and TRBJ2-7, with 7 bases that match TRBD2. From germline, CDR1 is SGHTA and CDR2 FQGNSA. V was pared by 3 bases and J by 3 bases, with 5 bases of the junction left unmatched. This CDR3 is built from 14 residues. For the CDR3, the DNA is TGTGCCAGCAGCTTTGGGGGGGTTTACTACGAGCAGTACTTC. It encodes CASSFGGVYYEQYF.

The J gene is TRBJ1-2, the V gene TRBV27; 10 positions match TRBD1. CDR3 size: 17 residues. With 5 bases clipped from V and 8 bases from J, the junction kept 17 bases outside the gene matches. CDR1 MNHEY and CDR2 SMNVEV come from the germline V gene (reference sequence). CDR3 DNA sequence: TGTGCCAGCAGTCCACGACAGGGGGCGAGAATCCGCTCGGGCTACACCTTC. This codes for CASSPRQGARIRSGYTF.

The chain has TRBV7-9 and TRBJ2-1; D perhaps matches TRBD1 (6 bases). V was cut by 11 bases and J by 4 bases, with 15 bases left in between. Germline CDR1 and CDR2: SEHNR and FQNEAQ (reference sequence). This CDR3 has 13 amino acids. The CDR3 region is CAGQTRGYNEQFF. CDR3 DNA: TGTGCCGGACAGACAAGGGGTTACAATGAGCAGTTCTTC.

The chain uses TRBV6-5 and TRBJ1-5; perhaps TRBD1 as D (6 bases). Germline V gene sequence: CDR1 MNHEY, CDR2 SVGAGI. Trimming removed 8 bases from V and 3 bases from J, with 11 bases in between. This CDR3 is built from 13 residues. This chain's CDR3 is CASGQGINQPQHF. In nucleotides, the CDR3 is TGTGCCAGCGGCCAGGGGATCAATCAGCCCCAGCATTTT.

This clone was detected only once. The rearrangement joins TRBV11-2 to TRBJ2-7, with 8 bases matching TRBD1. Unmatched junction bases numbered 10, after V lost 8 bases and J lost 1 base. CDR1 is SGHAT, CDR2 FQNNGV, per germline. This CDR3 comprises 15 residues. The CDR3 loop is CASRRSRGPSYEQYF. The CDR3 nucleotides read TGTGCCAGCCGGAGGTCCAGGGGGCCATCCTACGAGCAGTACTTC.

CDR3 DNA: TGTGCCAGCAGCTCTAGCGGGAGTCAGGGCGAGCAGTACTTC. Amino acid sequence: CASSSSGSQGEQYF. The chain is built from TRBV5-6 and TRBJ2-7, with TRBD2 matching 10 bases. Germline CDR1 is SGHDT and CDR2 is YYEEEE. There are 14 residues in the CDR3. The V gene end was trimmed by 3 bases and the J gene end by 6 bases; junction bases not matched to a gene: 6.